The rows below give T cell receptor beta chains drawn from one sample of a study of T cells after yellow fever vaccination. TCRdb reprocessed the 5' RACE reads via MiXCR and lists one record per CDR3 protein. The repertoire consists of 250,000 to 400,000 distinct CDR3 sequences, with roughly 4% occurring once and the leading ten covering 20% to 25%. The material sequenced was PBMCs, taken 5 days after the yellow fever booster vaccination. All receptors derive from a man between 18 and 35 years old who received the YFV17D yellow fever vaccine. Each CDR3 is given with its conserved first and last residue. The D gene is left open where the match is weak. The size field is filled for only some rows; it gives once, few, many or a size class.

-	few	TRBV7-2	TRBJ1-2	TGTGCCAGCAGACCCCCCCTGGTCGATCTCGGCGGGGGCTACACCTTC	CASRPPLVDLGGGYTF
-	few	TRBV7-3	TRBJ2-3	TGTGCCAGCAGCCCGTTTGGGTTCACAGATACGCAGTATTTT	CASSPFGFTDTQYF
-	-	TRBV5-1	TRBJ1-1	TGCGCCAGCAGCTTGGAGGTAGACAGTCTGAACACTGAAGCTTTCTTT	CASSLEVDSLNTEAFF
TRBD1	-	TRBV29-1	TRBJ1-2	TGCAGCGTTGGTTTTGGACAGGCAGCCTATGGCTACACCTTC	CSVGFGQAAYGYTF
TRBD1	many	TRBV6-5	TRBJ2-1	TGTGCCAGCAGTTACGTTGACAGGGTGCATGAGCAGTTCTTC	CASSYVDRVHEQFF
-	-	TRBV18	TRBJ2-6	TGTGCCAGCTCACCAGGTACCCAGGGGGCCAACGTCCTGACTTTC	CASSPGTQGANVLTF
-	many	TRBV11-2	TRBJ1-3	TGTGCCAGCACCTTTTTCAGCGGAAACACCATATATTTT	CASTFFSGNTIYF
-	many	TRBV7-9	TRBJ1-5	TGTGCCAGCAGCCCTGGGACGGCCCGGGAGCCCCAGCATTTT	CASSPGTAREPQHF
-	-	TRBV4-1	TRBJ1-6	TGCGCCAGCAGCCCTCGCCAGGTTAATAATTCACCCCTCCACTTT	CASSPRQVNNSPLHF
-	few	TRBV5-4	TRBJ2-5	TGTGCCAGCAGCCCGGACCTAGGGGCAGGGGACGAGACCCAGTACTTC	CASSPDLGAGDETQYF
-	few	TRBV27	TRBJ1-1	TGTGCCAGCAGTTATCGGCAGGATAGCACTGAAGCTTTCTTT	CASSYRQDSTEAFF
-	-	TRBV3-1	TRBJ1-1	TGTGCCAGCAGCCATAAACTTAGATGGGACACAGCTTTCTTT	CASSHKLRWDTAFF
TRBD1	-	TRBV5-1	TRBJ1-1	TGCGCCAGCAGGTCGGACAGGGATGAAGCTTTCTTT	CASRSDRDEAFF
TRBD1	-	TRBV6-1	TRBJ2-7	TGTGCCAGCAAATGGGGCCTCGTGGGGACAGCCTACGAGCAGTACTTC	CASKWGLVGTAYEQYF
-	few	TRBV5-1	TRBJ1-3	TGCGCCAGCACCCCGGGCCCGCCTGGAAACACCATATATTTT	CASTPGPPGNTIYF
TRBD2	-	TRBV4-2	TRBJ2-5	TGTGCCAGCAGCCAAGGACTAGCGGGGGGGCAGTACCAAGAGACCCAGTACTTC	CASSQGLAGGQYQETQYF
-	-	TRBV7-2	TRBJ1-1	TGTGCCAGCAGCTTAGTTGGACAGAACACTGAAGCTTTCTTT	CASSLVGQNTEAFF
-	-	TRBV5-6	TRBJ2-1	TGTGCCAGCAGCTTTCGCGGCCAACGGAAGTTCTTC	CASSFRGQRKFF
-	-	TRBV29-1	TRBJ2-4	TGCAGCGTTCCGGACAGAATCAAAAACATTCAGTACTTC	CSVPDRIKNIQYF
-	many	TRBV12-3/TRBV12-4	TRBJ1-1	TGTGCCAGCACTGCGGGGCAGCGAATCGGTGAAGCTTTCTTT	CASTAGQRIGEAFF
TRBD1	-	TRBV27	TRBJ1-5	TGTGCCAGCAGAGGCACAGGGACAGGGGGCTCGATTCGGCAGCCCCAGCATTTT	CASRGTGTGGSIRQPQHF
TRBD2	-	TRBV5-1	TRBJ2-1	TGCGCCAGCAGCTTGGACCCCGGGACTAGCGGGGGGGCCAATGAGCAGTTCTTC	CASSLDPGTSGGANEQFF
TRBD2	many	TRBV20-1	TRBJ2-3	TGCAGTGCTAGATCTCGGACTAGGATGTATACGCAGTATTTT	CSARSRTRMYTQYF